The subject of this entry is one T cell receptor beta chain. From germline, CDR1 is LNHDA and CDR2 SQIVND (reference sequence). This CDR3 has 15 residues. V was pared by 9 bases and J by 2 bases, with 11 bases of the junction left unmatched. TCRdb's table, derived via immunoSEQ multiplex PCR, lists solely in-frame clones and lacks some. The sample consists of approximately 87,000 clones, around 94% of them appearing once. This record belongs to a study of technical replicates of blood from a handful of donors. This chain links TRBV19 with TRBJ2-7, with 9 bases lining up with TRBD1. This clonotype was sampled from a human donor in good health. The material sequenced was T cells isolated from PBMCs. The CDR3 here is CARLGQGTRPYEQYF. In nucleotides, the CDR3 is TGTGCCAGGCTCGGACAGGGGACACGTCCCTACGAGCAGTACTTC.